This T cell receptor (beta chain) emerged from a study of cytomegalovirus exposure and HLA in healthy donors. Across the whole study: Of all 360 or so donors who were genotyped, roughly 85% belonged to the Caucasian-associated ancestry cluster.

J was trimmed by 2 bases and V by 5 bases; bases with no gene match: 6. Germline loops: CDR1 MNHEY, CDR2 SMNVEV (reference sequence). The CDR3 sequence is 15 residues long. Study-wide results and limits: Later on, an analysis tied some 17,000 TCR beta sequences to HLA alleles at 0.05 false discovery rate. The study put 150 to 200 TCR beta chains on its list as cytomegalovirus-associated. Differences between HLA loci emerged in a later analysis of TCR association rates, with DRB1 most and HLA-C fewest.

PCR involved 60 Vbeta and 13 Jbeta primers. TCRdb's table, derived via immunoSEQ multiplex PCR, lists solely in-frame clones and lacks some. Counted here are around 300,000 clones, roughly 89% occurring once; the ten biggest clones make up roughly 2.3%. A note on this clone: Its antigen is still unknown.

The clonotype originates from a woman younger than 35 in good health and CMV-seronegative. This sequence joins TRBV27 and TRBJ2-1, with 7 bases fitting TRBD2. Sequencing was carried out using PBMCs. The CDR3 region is CASSPGLVPYNEQFF. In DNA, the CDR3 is TGTGCCAGCAGTCCCGGACTAGTTCCCTACAATGAGCAGTTCTTC.